A selection of T cell receptor beta chains follows, all from one sample in a study of multiple sclerosis patients with progressive multifocal leukoencephalopathy. Profiling relied on immunoSEQ multiplex PCR, and the TCRdb table lists in-frame clones only, not all of them. The sample lists some 30,000 clones, just under 90% occurring once. Material: PBMCs, obtained from a patient treated with natalizumab. The receptors originated from a human donor with multiple sclerosis. CDR3s include the opening cysteine and the closing phenylalanine or tryptophan. Fields, in order: clone size, D gene, V gene, J gene, CDR3 protein, CDR3 DNA. D genes are given only for firm matches. The size of a clone is reported for some rows only, either as once, few or many, or as a class for expanded clones.

.,TRBD1,TRBV19,TRBJ2-3,CASSEDRVSTDTQYF,TGTGCCAGTAGTGAGGACAGGGTCAGCACAGATACGCAGTATTTT
few,.,TRBV19,TRBJ2-3,CASSIGGLAGDTQYF,TGTGCCAGTAGTATCGGGGGACTCGCGGGGGATACGCAGTATTTT
.,.,TRBV6-1,TRBJ1-2,CASSVESGNYGYTF,TGTGCCAGCAGTGTAGAGTCGGGGAACTATGGCTACACCTTC
few,TRBD2,TRBV7-2,TRBJ2-1,CASSSGTNPNNEQFF,TGTGCCAGCAGTTCCGGGACTAACCCTAACAATGAGCAGTTCTTC
.,.,TRBV4-1,TRBJ1-5,CASSASTDYRAGGIRPQHF,TGCGCCAGCAGCGCCTCAACCGATTATCGGGCAGGTGGGATAAGGCCCCAGCATTTT
.,.,TRBV30,TRBJ1-1,CAWRGWGTEAFF,TGTGCCTGGAGAGGCTGGGGCACTGAAGCTTTCTTT
.,.,TRBV9,TRBJ1-2,CASSPRQPANYGYTF,TGTGCCAGCAGCCCGCGACAGCCAGCTAACTATGGCTACACCTTC
.,.,TRBV28,TRBJ2-1,CASSRTAASFQQFF,TGTGCCAGCAGCCGGACTGCCGCCTCTTTTCAGCAGTTCTTC
few,.,TRBV7-9,TRBJ1-3,CASSFRTGNTIYF,TGTGCCAGCAGCTTCCGGACTGGAAACACCATATATTTT
.,.,TRBV19,TRBJ1-1,CASSIWQNTEAFF,TGTGCCAGTAGTATTTGGCAGAACACTGAAGCTTTCTTT
once,.,TRBV5-1,TRBJ1-6,CASSLGQDGYNSPLHF,TGCGCCAGCAGCTTGGGCCAGGATGGCTATAATTCACCCCTCCACTTT
.,TRBD2,TRBV5-4,TRBJ2-7,CASSGGTSGRSYEQYF,TGTGCCAGCAGCGGTGGGACTAGCGGGAGATCCTACGAGCAGTACTTC
.,TRBD1,TRBV7-9,TRBJ2-1,CASSLEGTGGTGQFF,TGTGCCAGCAGCTTAGAAGGGACAGGGGGAACTGGGCAGTTCTTC
.,TRBD1,TRBV19,TRBJ1-5,CASAGTGNQPQHF,TGTGCCAGCGCCGGGACAGGGAATCAGCCCCAGCATTTT
.,TRBD1,TRBV29-1,TRBJ1-1,CSVAEQGAAFF,TGCAGCGTTGCCGAACAGGGGGCCGCTTTCTTT
.,TRBD2,TRBV9,TRBJ2-1,CASSEREGRSEQFF,TGTGCCAGCAGCGAGAGGGAGGGCCGTAGTGAGCAGTTCTTC
.,.,TRBV6-6,TRBJ2-7,CASSHVDGPYEQYF,TGTGCCAGCAGTCACGTGGACGGGCCCTACGAGCAGTACTTC
.,.,TRBV4-3,TRBJ1-5,CASSQRFVGQGGNQPQHF,TGCGCCAGCAGCCAAAGGTTTGTGGGACAAGGGGGCAATCAGCCCCAGCATTTT
.,TRBD1,TRBV14,TRBJ2-1,CASSLFRDSAYNEQFF,TGTGCCAGCAGCCTTTTCCGGGACAGTGCCTACAATGAGCAGTTCTTC
.,.,TRBV6-1,TRBJ1-5,CASTQTSLPQHF,TGTGCCAGCACTCAGACCTCACTTCCCCAGCATTTT
.,TRBD1,TRBV7-3,TRBJ1-1,CASRFLQGPTGEAFF,TGTGCCAGCAGGTTCCTACAGGGGCCGACAGGTGAAGCTTTCTTT
.,.,TRBV5-1,TRBJ2-3,CASSPQLGTDTQYF,TGCGCCAGCAGCCCCCAGCTTGGCACAGATACGCAGTATTTT
.,TRBD2,TRBV5-1,TRBJ2-1,CASRRGTSGYNEQFF,TGCGCCAGCAGGAGGGGGACTAGCGGCTACAATGAGCAGTTCTTC
.,TRBD2,TRBV11-2,TRBJ2-2,CASSLGTSGTGELFF,TGTGCCAGCAGCTTAGGGACTAGCGGCACCGGGGAGCTGTTTTTT
.,.,TRBV29-1,TRBJ1-2,CSVLYRVGYGYTF,TGCAGCGTTTTGTACAGGGTCGGATATGGCTACACCTTC
.,TRBD2,TRBV14,TRBJ2-1,CASSPSRRGDEQFF,TGTGCCAGCAGCCCCAGTCGCCGGGGGGATGAGCAGTTCTTC
once,.,TRBV25-1,TRBJ2-2,CASSEEFRTNTGELFF,TGTGCCAGCAGTGAAGAGTTCCGGACGAACACCGGGGAGCTGTTTTTT
.,.,TRBV28,TRBJ2-7,CASSPQDVGVGEDYEQYF,TGTGCCAGCAGTCCACAGGACGTCGGGGTAGGGGAGGATTACGAGCAGTACTTC
few,.,TRBV7-2,TRBJ1-5,CASSLGPNQPQHF,TGTGCCAGCAGCTTAGGACCAAATCAGCCCCAGCATTTT
.,.,TRBV6-1,TRBJ2-2,CASSAAGDTGELFF,TGTGCCAGCAGTGCGGCCGGGGATACCGGGGAGCTGTTTTTT
.,TRBD2,TRBV11-2,TRBJ2-3,CASSLYGTSGGSAQYF,TGTGCCAGCAGCTTATACGGGACTAGCGGGGGTTCCGCGCAGTATTTT
.,.,TRBV11-3,TRBJ2-4,CASSLEGKEAKNIQYF,TGTGCCAGCAGCTTAGAGGGGAAGGAGGCCAAAAACATTCAGTACTTC
once,.,TRBV6-1,TRBJ2-3,CASSALATVSTDTQYF,TGTGCCAGCAGTGCCCTCGCGACGGTCAGCACAGATACGCAGTATTTT
once,TRBD2,TRBV6-5,TRBJ2-1,CASLSGSTNEQFF,TGTGCCAGCCTGAGCGGGAGTACGAATGAGCAGTTCTTC
.,.,TRBV6-1,TRBJ2-7,CASSSSGLTLQQYF,TGTGCCAGCAGTTCCTCAGGACTGACCCTCCAGCAGTACTTC
once,.,TRBV7-8,TRBJ1-1,CASSLEHGMNTEAFF,TGTGCCAGCAGCTTAGAACACGGTATGAACACTGAAGCTTTCTTT
.,.,TRBV7-9,TRBJ2-2,CASSFHGPGTGELFF,TGTGCCAGCAGCTTCCATGGACCGGGAACCGGGGAGCTGTTTTTT
once,.,TRBV5-4,TRBJ2-3,CASSSPGTDTQYF,TGTGCCAGCAGCTCCCCGGGCACAGATACGCAGTATTTT
.,TRBD2,TRBV29-1,TRBJ2-2,CSVGMGLAGAGELFF,TGCAGCGTTGGGATGGGACTAGCGGGAGCCGGGGAGCTGTTTTTT
.,TRBD2,TRBV9,TRBJ2-7,CASSVAEREPMDEQYF,TGTGCCAGCAGCGTCGCTGAGCGGGAGCCCATGGACGAGCAGTACTTC
.,.,TRBV13,TRBJ2-6,CASSPMGVSGANVLTF,TGTGCCAGCAGTCCTATGGGGGTCTCTGGGGCCAACGTCCTGACTTTC
.,TRBD2,TRBV6-5,TRBJ2-7,CASSKGLAEPYEQYF,TGTGCCAGCAGTAAAGGACTAGCGGAACCCTACGAGCAGTACTTC
.,TRBD1,TRBV27,TRBJ2-7,CASRTGQGWSEQYF,TGTGCCAGCAGGACGGGACAGGGTTGGAGCGAGCAGTACTTC
.,.,TRBV27,TRBJ2-1,CASSFPGVGYNEQFF,TGTGCCAGCAGTTTCCCGGGAGTGGGGTACAATGAGCAGTTCTTC
.,.,TRBV7-2,TRBJ2-2,CASRQGTGRGTGELFF,TGTGCCAGCAGACAAGGCACAGGGCGTGGCACCGGGGAGCTGTTTTTT
.,.,TRBV7-9,TRBJ2-7,CASRAQGTVYEQYF,TGTGCCAGCAGGGCGCAGGGAACGGTCTACGAGCAGTACTTC
.,.,TRBV6-5,TRBJ1-1,CASSYSAGRNTEAFF,TGTGCCAGCAGTTACTCGGCAGGGAGGAACACTGAAGCTTTCTTT
.,TRBD1,TRBV7-2,TRBJ1-5,CASSQGGNQPQHF,TGTGCCAGCAGTCAGGGGGGCAATCAGCCCCAGCATTTT
.,.,TRBV10-3,TRBJ2-1,CAIGNNEQFF,TGTGCCATCGGGAACAATGAGCAGTTCTTC
.,TRBD2,TRBV6-1,TRBJ2-7,CASSEGGTSGIRGRQYF,TGTGCCAGCAGCGAAGGTGGGACTAGCGGGATACGCGGTCGGCAGTACTTC
.,TRBD1,TRBV19,TRBJ1-2,CASRSTGGAYGYTF,TGTGCCAGTAGAAGCACAGGGGGCGCCTATGGCTACACCTTC